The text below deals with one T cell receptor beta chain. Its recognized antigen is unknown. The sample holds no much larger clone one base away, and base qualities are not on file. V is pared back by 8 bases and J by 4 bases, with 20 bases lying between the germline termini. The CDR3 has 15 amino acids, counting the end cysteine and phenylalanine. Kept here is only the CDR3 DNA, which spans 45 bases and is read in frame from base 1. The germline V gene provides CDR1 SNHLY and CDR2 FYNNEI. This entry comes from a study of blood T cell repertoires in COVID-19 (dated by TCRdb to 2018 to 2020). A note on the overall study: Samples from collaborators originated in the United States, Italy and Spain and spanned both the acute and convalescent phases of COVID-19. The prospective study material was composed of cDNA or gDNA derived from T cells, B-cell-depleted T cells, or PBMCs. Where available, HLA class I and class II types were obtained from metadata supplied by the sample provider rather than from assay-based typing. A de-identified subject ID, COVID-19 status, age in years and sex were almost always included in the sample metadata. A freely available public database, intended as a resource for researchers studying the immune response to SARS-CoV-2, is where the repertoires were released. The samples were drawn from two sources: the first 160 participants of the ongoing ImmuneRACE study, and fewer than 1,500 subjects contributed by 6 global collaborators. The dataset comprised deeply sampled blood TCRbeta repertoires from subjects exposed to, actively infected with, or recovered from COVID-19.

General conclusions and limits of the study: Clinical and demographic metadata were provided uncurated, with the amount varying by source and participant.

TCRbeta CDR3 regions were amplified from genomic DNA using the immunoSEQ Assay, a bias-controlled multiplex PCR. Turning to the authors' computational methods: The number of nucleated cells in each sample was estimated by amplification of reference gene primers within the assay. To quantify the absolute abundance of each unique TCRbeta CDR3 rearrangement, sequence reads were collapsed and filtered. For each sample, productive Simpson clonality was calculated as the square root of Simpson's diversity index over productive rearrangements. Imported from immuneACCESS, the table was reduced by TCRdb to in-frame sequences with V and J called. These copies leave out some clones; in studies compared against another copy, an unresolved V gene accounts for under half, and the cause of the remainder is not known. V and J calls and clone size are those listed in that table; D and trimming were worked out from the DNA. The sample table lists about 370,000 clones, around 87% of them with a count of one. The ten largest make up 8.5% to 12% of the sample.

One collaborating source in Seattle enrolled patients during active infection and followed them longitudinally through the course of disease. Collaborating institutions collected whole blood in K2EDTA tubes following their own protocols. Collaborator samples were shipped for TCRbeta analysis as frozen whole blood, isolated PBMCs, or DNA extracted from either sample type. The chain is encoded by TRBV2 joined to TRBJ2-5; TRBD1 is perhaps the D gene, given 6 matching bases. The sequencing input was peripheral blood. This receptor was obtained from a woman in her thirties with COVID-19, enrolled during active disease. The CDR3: CASGPLAGAGETQYF. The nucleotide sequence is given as TGTGCCAGCGGACCCTTGGCAGGGGCAGGAGAGACCCAGTACTTC.